Below, 25 T cell receptor beta chains from the same sample are listed, as sequenced in a study of human T cells and chemical hapten exposure. Time point reported: patch test 1, 2 weeks after DPC sensitization. Regarding treatment: therapeutic diphenylcyclopropenone sensitization with weekly scalp DPC. A single record per CDR3 protein comes from TCRdb applying MiXCR to the RACE reads. In the table there are around 100,000 distinct CDR3 sequences, approximately 10% of which are singletons. The material sequenced was whole blood, taken in connection with sensitization to the hapten diphenylcyclopropenone (DPC). The receptors were sampled from a woman between 40 and 50 years old with alopecia areata. Some clones in this sample may be carry-over from other donors' samples.

The rearrangement links TRBV5-4 to TRBJ2-3; TRBD1 matches 9 bases. V lost 0 bases to trimming and J lost 3 bases; unmatched junction nucleotides: 5. Germline CDR1 reads SGHNT; CDR2 reads YYREEE (reference sequence). This CDR3 has 16 amino acids. The CDR3, as DNA: TGTGCCAGCAGCTTGGGCCGGGACAGGGTTACAGATACGCAGTATTTT. Residues: CASSLGRDRVTDTQYF.

The rearrangement joins TRBV19 to TRBJ2-7; D possibly uses TRBD1 or TRBD2 (5 bases each). The germline gives CDR1 LNHDA, CDR2 SQIVND (reference sequence). The CDR3 length is 16 residues. Trimming cost V 3 bases and J 7 bases, with 22 bases left between them. CDR3 sequence: CASSIETNGDRREQYF. CDR3 DNA: TGTGCCAGTAGTATCGAGACTAACGGGGACCGGAGGGAGCAGTACTTC. Supplemented by reference TRBV19 and TRBJ2-7, the full variable domain reads DGGITQSPKYLFRKEGQNVTLSCEQNLNHDAMYWYRQDPGQGLRLIYYSQIVNDFQKGDIAEGYSVSREKKESFPLTVTSAQKNPTAFYLCASSIETNGDRREQYFGPGTRLTVT.

There are a few counts of this clonotype. The chain combines TRBV12-3 or TRBV12-4 with TRBJ2-7; 7 nucleotides match TRBD1. The V and J ends lost 6 bases and 2 bases, in that order; junction bases with no gene match: 10. This CDR3 region has 15 residues. This CDR3 is CASSLFTGVPYEQYF. In DNA form, the CDR3 reads TGTGCCAGCAGCCTGTTCACAGGGGTCCCCTACGAGCAGTACTTC.

The J gene is TRBJ2-1, the V gene TRBV20-1; perhaps TRBD2 as D (6 bases). The CDR3 extends over 13 amino acids. Per the germline V gene, CDR1 is DFQATT and CDR2 is SNEGSKA (reference sequence). The V and J ends lost 4 bases and 5 bases respectively, with 12 bases between them. CDR3 residues: CSATGLPNNEQFF. The CDR3 DNA sequence: TGCAGTGCTACCGGACTACCGAACAATGAGCAGTTCTTC.

This clonotype has only a few counts. V gene TRBV4-3 combines with J gene TRBJ1-6; no firm D call. Germline lookup yields CDR1 LGHNA and CDR2 YSLEER. V lost 0 bases, J lost 6 bases, and 3 bases lay in between. This CDR3 is built from 13 residues. The CDR3 region is CASSQESNSPLHF. In DNA, the CDR3 is TGCGCCAGCAGCCAAGAGAGTAATTCACCCCTCCACTTT.

This clonotype was counted ten times or more. V gene TRBV28 combines with J gene TRBJ2-1; 8 bases line up with TRBD2. V dropped 5 bases and J dropped 0; count of bases not matched to a gene: 9. CDR3 size: 17 residues. The germline gives CDR1 MDHEN, CDR2 SYDVKM. The CDR3 sequence is CASSLSAGDPSYNEQFF. CDR3 coding DNA: TGTGCCAGCAGTCTATCAGCGGGAGATCCCTCCTACAATGAGCAGTTCTTC.

The sample holds a few counts of this clonotype. This chain joins TRBV18 and TRBJ1-2, with D unclear. Germline lookup yields CDR1 KGHSH and CDR2 LQKENI. The CDR3 loop spans 15 amino acids. The germline V and J ends were trimmed by 2 bases and 2 bases, with 12 bases remaining between them. The CDR3 loop is CASSPTRGENYGYTF. CDR3 bases: TGTGCCAGCTCACCAACTCGCGGCGAGAACTATGGCTACACCTTC.

The chain joins TRBV12-3 or TRBV12-4 to TRBJ2-3, with TRBD2 identical over 9 bases. Unmatched junction bases numbered 3, after V lost 3 bases and J lost 2 bases. This CDR3 is built from 15 residues. The CDR3 coding sequence is TGTGCCAGCAGTTTCGGCGGGAGGGACACAGATACGCAGTATTTT. It specifies CASSFGGRDTDTQYF.

The chain carries TRBV2 and TRBJ2-7, with D perhaps being TRBD1 or TRBD2 (5 bases each). Germline CDR1 SNHLY, CDR2 FYNNEI. V was clipped by 5 bases and J by 5 bases, with 16 bases between them. The CDR3 runs 14 residues. CDR3 in amino acids: CASSNPFRGDEQYF. In DNA, the CDR3 is TGTGCCAGCAGTAACCCCTTCCGGGGCGACGAGCAGTACTTC.

The chain is built from TRBV2 and TRBJ1-6; no definite D call. There are 16 residues in the CDR3. V lost 7 bases, J lost 1 base, and 14 bases lay in between. Germline-derived CDR1 and CDR2 are SNHLY and FYNNEI. The CDR3 DNA follows: TGTGCCAGCAAAGGACTGGGAGGATCCTATAATTCACCCCTCCACTTT. It specifies CASKGLGGSYNSPLHF.

A few counts support this clonotype. The rearrangement links TRBV3-1 to TRBJ2-7; TRBD2 matches at 14 bases. Germline V CDR1 and CDR2: LGHDT, YNNKEL (reference sequence). CDR3 length: 16 amino acids. The junction had 4 bases not matched to a gene; V was cut back by 3 bases and J by 3 bases. The CDR3 nucleotides are TGTGCCAGCAGCCAGGCGGGGACTAGCGGGAGCTACGAGCAGTACTTC. Residues: CASSQAGTSGSYEQYF.

Of note for this clonotype: The conserved phenylalanine or tryptophan is not found at the CDR3 terminus, so this likely reflects a read error. It is unclear where the CDR3 begins or ends on the DNA, so no DNA is shown, and the CDR3 is as TCRdb lists it. The chain has TRBV7-3 and TRBJ2-5; the D segment call TRBD1 is taken from the table without a DNA check. Germline lookup yields CDR1 SGHTA and CDR2 FQGTGA. The length of the CDR3 is 11 amino acids, counting both ends. The CDR3 is CASSLTGTISL.

Ten or more counts support this clonotype. This chain connects TRBV24-1 to TRBJ2-3; D possibly corresponds to TRBD1 (6 bases). This CDR3 region has 16 residues. Germline assignment: CDR1 KGHDR and CDR2 SFDVKD. Trimming cost V 2 bases and J 0 bases, with 11 bases left between them. CDR3 DNA: TGTGCCACCAGTGATTCCAGGGGCCGGAGCACAGATACGCAGTATTTT. Translation: CATSDSRGRSTDTQYF.

This clonotype was seen repeatedly, ten times or more. CDR3 amino acids: CASRGQRDRDYGYTF. The CDR3 bases are TGTGCCAGCAGGGGCCAACGGGACAGGGACTATGGCTACACCTTC. The rearrangement uses TRBV2 and TRBJ1-2; 9 nucleotides line up with TRBD1. V trimming: 6 bases; J trimming: 3 bases; junction bases outside the gene matches: 8. Germline V gene data show CDR1 as SNHLY and CDR2 as FYNNEI. The CDR3 consists of 15 residues.

The table lists this clonotype with a few counts. The chain joins TRBV6-2 or TRBV6-3 to TRBJ2-1; maybe TRBD1 (6 bases). Germline CDR1 is MNHEY and CDR2 is SVGEGT. Deletions cut 6 bases from V and 6 bases from J, with 15 bases between. The length of the CDR3 is 14 residues. CDR3 sequence (DNA): TGTGCCAGCAGACAGGGTGCCCCCTTCAATGAGCAGTTCTTC. Translation: CASRQGAPFNEQFF.

The chain joins TRBV18 to TRBJ2-7; the D gene is possibly TRBD1 (6 bases). The CDR3 consists of 14 residues. Trimming pared 6 bases from V and 5 bases from J, leaving 17 bases between. CDR1 KGHSH and CDR2 LQKENI come from the germline V gene. In DNA, the CDR3 is TGTGCCAGCTCCAAAGGGGGAAGTGGCGACGAGCAGTACTTC. Amino acids: CASSKGGSGDEQYF. Based on the CDR3 plus reference TRBV18 and TRBJ2-7, the full variable domain is NAGVMQNPRHLVRRRGQEARLRCSPMKGHSHVYWYRQLPEEGLKFMVYLQKENIIDESGMPKERFSAEFPKEGPSILRIQQVVRGDSAAYFCASSKGGSGDEQYFGPGTRLTVT.

The V and J genes are TRBV18 and TRBJ2-6, with 12 bases matching TRBD1. This CDR3 has 16 amino acids. Trimming at V came to 6 bases and at J to 4 bases, leaving 4 bases not matched to a gene. Germline V CDR1 and CDR2: KGHSH, LQKENI. DNA for the CDR3: TGTGCCAGCTCGGGACAGGGGGCTACCGGGGCCAACGTCCTGACTTTC. Translation: CASSGQGATGANVLTF.

This clonotype was recorded at least ten times. The chain employs TRBV3-1 and TRBJ1-1; D might be TRBD1 (6 bases). The V end lost 1 base, the J end lost 0 bases, and 6 bases lay between the germline ends. Germline assignment: CDR1 LGHDT and CDR2 YNNKEL (reference sequence). CDR3 size: 14 residues. The CDR3 loop is CASSQAGVNTEAFF. The CDR3 DNA reads as TGTGCCAGCAGCCAAGCAGGGGTGAACACTGAAGCTTTCTTT.

This clonotype has at least ten counts. The rearrangement joins TRBV2 to TRBJ2-1; 7 nucleotides agree with TRBD1. The CDR3 covers 18 residues. The V gene end was trimmed by 6 bases and the J gene end by 0 bases; junction bases not matched to a gene: 14. Germline V gives CDR1 SNHLY, CDR2 FYNNEI. The CDR3 protein is CASRGGGRGRSSYNEQFF. Written as DNA, the CDR3 is TGTGCCAGCAGAGGGGGCGGCAGGGGAAGAAGCTCCTACAATGAGCAGTTCTTC.

This clonotype was counted ten times or more. The chain employs TRBV7-2 and TRBJ2-7, with D possibly being TRBD2 (5 bases). Trimming stripped 7 bases from V and 1 base from J, with 17 bases between. CDR3 length equals 15 residues. Germline V lookup: CDR1 SGHTA, CDR2 FQGNSA. CDR3 sequence (DNA): TGTGCCAGCACCGATAAAGGGAGTGGATCCTACGAGCAGTACTTC. Protein: CASTDKGSGSYEQYF.

This clonotype appeared many times. This chain links TRBV7-2 with TRBJ2-3, with 16 positions matching TRBD2. The V segment lost 5 bases and the J segment 1 base; nucleotides outside the gene matches: 6. Germline CDR1 is SGHTA and CDR2 is FQGNSA. The CDR3 consists of 18 residues. CDR3 sequence reads: CASSLGLAGGRGTDTQYF. The CDR3 DNA is TGTGCCAGCAGCCTGGGACTAGCGGGGGGGCGGGGCACAGATACGCAGTATTTT.

The chain uses TRBV7-2 and TRBJ1-1, with D maybe TRBD1 (5 bases). V lost 5 bases to trimming and J lost 1 base, with 8 bases between them. CDR1 SGHTA and CDR2 FQGNSA come from the germline V gene. This CDR3 is 13 amino acids long. CDR3 region: CASSKGTNTEAFF. CDR3 DNA sequence: TGTGCCAGCAGCAAAGGGACGAACACTGAAGCTTTCTTT.

This clonotype was detected ten times or more. This chain uses TRBV3-1 with TRBJ1-2; D is possibly TRBD1 (6 bases). CDR1 LGHDT and CDR2 YNNKEL come from the germline V gene (reference sequence). The CDR3 is 15 amino acids. V was pared by 6 bases and J by 4 bases, with 18 bases between. For the CDR3, the DNA is TGTGCCAGCAGTCCCGTACGGGGGGCAGGCTATGGCTACACCTTC. Protein product: CASSPVRGAGYGYTF.

This rearrangement joins TRBV6-6 to TRBJ1-4; maybe TRBD1 (5 bases). CDR1 and CDR2 (germline): MNHNY, SVGAGI (reference sequence). The CDR3 has 16 amino acids. V gave up 6 bases and J gave up 0 bases, with 14 bases separating them. The chain's CDR3 is CASSPGFRSTNEKLFF. The DNA of the CDR3 is TGTGCCAGCAGCCCAGGGTTCAGATCAACTAATGAAAAACTGTTTTTT.

The V call is TRBV14, the J call TRBJ2-7; tentative D call: TRBD2 (5 bases). The germline V and J ends were trimmed by 1 base and 8 bases, with 9 bases remaining between them. Germline V CDR1 and CDR2: SGHDN, FVKESK. The CDR3 contains 12 residues. CDR3 coding DNA: TGTGCCAGCAGCCAAGTAGAGGGAAAGCAGTACTTC. It yields the protein CASSQVEGKQYF.